This T cell receptor (beta chain) was captured by sequencing in a study of blood T cell repertoires in COVID-19. Study in general: Acute and convalescent COVID-19 samples came from the United States, Italy and Spain. The cDNA or gDNA used as material had been derived from T cells, B-cell-depleted T cells, or PBMCs.

Per the authors' pipeline: Reference gene primer amplification gave nucleated cell count estimates. Libraries were prepared by immunoSEQ multiplex PCR; TCRdb keeps only in-frame clonotypes and omits some of them. V and J calls and clone size come straight from that table; D and trimming were deduced from the DNA. The repertoire has roughly 200,000 clones, 78% of them found once; the top ten carry 2.5% to 3%. The ends lost 3 bases at V and 4 bases at J; junction bases unmatched: 7. Germline lookup yields CDR1 SGHRS and CDR2 YFSETQ. The CDR3 has 16 amino acids. This receptor was identified in a woman older than 75 with active or convalescent COVID-19. This chain uses TRBV5-1 with TRBJ2-1; the match to TRBD1 covers 10 bases. The sample comprised peripheral blood. CDR3 DNA sequence: TGCGCCAGCAGCTGGGGCGGGACAGGGGATTACAATGAGCAGTTCTTC. This sequence encodes CASSWGGTGDYNEQFF.